This T cell receptor (beta chain) came from a study of CD8+ T cells in alopecia areata. Turning to the study itself: Scoring of severity for treated patients was based on percentage of affected scalp area.

Germline CDR1 GTSNPN, CDR2 SVGIG (reference sequence). This CDR3 has 12 residues. V lost 0 bases, J lost 6 bases, and 9 bases lay in between. Following RNA extraction, reverse transcription yielded cDNA that acted as the sequencing template. Libraries were prepared by immunoSEQ multiplex PCR; TCRdb keeps only in-frame clonotypes and omits some of them. The table shows 180,000 or so clones, with 53% occurring only once. This sample's treatment: oral pan-JAK inhibitor, 5-10 mg twice daily. This clone was observed a handful of times. Its antigen remains unidentified. Study conclusions and caveats: There were many expanded lesional clones persisting in scalp and blood during tofacitinib. Tofacitinib produced a significant decrease in scalp clonality and in expanded CD8+ clones among the top 100.

The chain employs TRBV30 and TRBJ2-7; unclear D gene. The material was CD8+ T cells sorted from blood, obtained at week 24, from a patient treated with tofacitinib. The receptor comes from a human donor with alopecia areata. The CDR3 sequence is CAWSVNHLEQYF. The CDR3 DNA is TGTGCCTGGAGTGTAAACCACCTCGAGCAGTACTTC.